This passage covers 29 T cell receptor beta chains from one sample sequenced in a study of human thymus T cells. The repertoire was sequenced with immunoSEQ multiplex PCR; TCRdb's copy has only in-frame clones and lacks some. The table records about 46,000 clones, around 93% of them present only once. Sequences were obtained from blood. The source is a girl under two years old with a congenital heart defect but otherwise immunologically healthy.

The V call is TRBV4-2, the J call TRBJ2-7, with unresolved D. CDR3 length equals 12 residues. The germline V gene encodes CDR1 LGHNA and CDR2 YNFKEQ. The V and J ends lost 0 bases and 7 bases respectively, with 7 bases between them. The CDR3 DNA follows: TGTGCCAGCAGCCAAGATATGGGGGAGCAGTACTTC. Protein product: CASSQDMGEQYF.

This chain connects TRBV18 to TRBJ2-1, with D tentatively TRBD2 (6 bases). Germline V CDR1 and CDR2: KGHSH, LQKENI. V was shortened by 3 bases and J by 3 bases, with 12 bases between the two germline ends. CDR3 length: 15 residues. The CDR3 here is CASSPRGGNYNEQFF. The CDR3 DNA reads as TGTGCCAGCTCACCCCGGGGCGGGAACTACAATGAGCAGTTCTTC.

The V call is TRBV9, the J call TRBJ2-5; weak D call: TRBD1 (6 bases). Deletions cut 2 bases from V and 3 bases from J, with 8 bases between. This CDR3 contains 13 residues. The germline V gene has CDR1 SGDLS and CDR2 YYNGEE. The CDR3 reads CASSVGHEETQYF. In DNA, the CDR3 is TGTGCCAGCAGCGTGGGACACGAAGAGACCCAGTACTTC.

The CDR3 here is CATSTSGRAEELFF. The CDR3 bases are TGTGCCACCAGCACCAGCGGGAGGGCCGAGGAGCTGTTTTTT. V usage is TRBV15 and J usage is TRBJ2-2, with 10 nucleotides matching TRBD2. The V and J ends lost 4 bases and 10 bases, in that order; junction bases with no gene match: 6. The CDR3 covers 14 residues. Germline CDR1 LNHNV, CDR2 YYDKDF (reference sequence). Variable domain in full (rest from reference TRBV15 and TRBJ2-2): DAMVIQNPRYQVTQFGKPVTLSCSQTLNHNVMYWYQQKSSQAPKLLFHYYDKDFNNEADTPDNFQSRRPNTSFCFLDIRSPGLGDTAMYLCATSTSGRAEELFFGEGSRLTVL.

The V call is TRBV19, the J call TRBJ2-1; no definite D call. CDR3 length: 16 residues. Germline values: CDR1 LNHDA, CDR2 SQIVND (reference sequence). Trimming cost V 4 bases and J 5 bases, with 18 bases left between them. In nucleotides, the CDR3 is TGTGCCAGTAGTAGTATTTTCACCCCTCTTGACAATGAGCAGTTCTTC. This codes for CASSSIFTPLDNEQFF. The complete variable domain, with remaining parts taken from reference TRBV19 and TRBJ2-1, reads DGGITQSPKYLFRKEGQNVTLSCEQNLNHDAMYWYRQDPGQGLRLIYYSQIVNDFQKGDIAEGYSVSREKKESFPLTVTSAQKNPTAFYLCASSSIFTPLDNEQFFGPGTRLTVL.

The chain couples TRBV19 to TRBJ2-1; 9 bases fit TRBD1. This CDR3 region has 14 residues. Trimming at V came to 3 bases and at J to 10 bases, leaving 7 bases not matched to a gene. Germline CDR1 reads LNHDA; CDR2 reads SQIVND (reference sequence). The CDR3 nucleotides read TGTGCCAGTAGTATCGGGACAGGGTTGTACGAGCAGTTCTTC. Amino acids: CASSIGTGLYEQFF.

This chain links TRBV30 with TRBJ2-2; D might be TRBD1 (6 bases). The germline V gene has CDR1 GTSNPN and CDR2 SVGIG (reference sequence). Trimming stripped 4 bases from V and 6 bases from J, with 9 bases between. This CDR3 spans 12 amino acids. The CDR3 loop is CAWTTGPGELFF. CDR3 DNA sequence: TGTGCCTGGACTACAGGGCCCGGGGAGCTGTTTTTT.

The chain employs TRBV18 and TRBJ1-5; D is ambiguous. Trimming removed 4 bases at V and 3 bases at J, with 19 bases between. CDR1 and CDR2 (germline): KGHSH, LQKENI. This CDR3 contains 17 residues. Here the CDR3 DNA reads TGTGCCAGCTCACAACGCGCGACCGATCCTAACAATCAGCCCCAGCATTTT. Translation: CASSQRATDPNNQPQHF.

The chain has TRBV28 and TRBJ2-7, with a possible D match to TRBD2 (5 bases). Trimming took 6 bases from V and 2 from J, leaving 17 bases between them. The germline gives CDR1 MDHEN, CDR2 SYDVKM. This CDR3 is 15 amino acids long. The CDR3: CASRGSPTGTYEQYF. DNA of the CDR3: TGTGCCAGCAGAGGCAGCCCCACCGGGACCTACGAGCAGTACTTC.

J is TRBJ2-7 and V is TRBV5-6; D is undetermined. Looked up from germline, CDR1 is SGHDT and CDR2 is YYEEEE. The CDR3 has 13 residues. Deletions cut 0 bases from V and 3 bases from J, with 7 bases between. The CDR3 nucleotides are TGTGCCAGCAGCTTGGAAGCTTACTACGAGCAGTACTTC. It yields the protein CASSLEAYYEQYF.

This chain connects TRBV1 to TRBJ2-1; the table's D call, TRBD2, has no DNA check behind it. TRBV1 is a recognized pseudogene. This CDR3 is built from 17 residues. The CDR3 reads CTSSQELAGSSYNEQFF. The CDR3 region has the DNA TGCACCAGCAGCCAAGAACTGGCGGGCTCGTCCTACAATGAGCAGTTCTTC.

V usage is TRBV6-9 and J usage is TRBJ2-3; TRBD2 aligns across 12 bases. Germline CDR1 reads MNHGY; CDR2 reads SVAAGI. The CDR3 has 17 residues. With 4 bases clipped from V and 6 bases from J, the junction kept 11 bases outside the gene matches. CDR3 coding DNA: TGTGCCAGCAGTTTCCCAAAGACTAGCGGGAGACTTGATACGCAGTATTTT. This encodes CASSFPKTSGRLDTQYF.

The CDR3: CASKKGGGRHEQYF. In nucleotides, the CDR3 is TGTGCCAGCAAGAAAGGGGGGGGAAGGCACGAGCAGTACTTC. The gene calls are TRBV6-5 and TRBJ2-7; tentatively, D is TRBD2 (7 bases). Germline values: CDR1 MNHEY, CDR2 SVGAGI. The V end lost 7 bases, the J end lost 5 bases, and 18 bases lay between the germline ends. The CDR3 has 14 residues.

The CDR3 loop reads CASSESTSREQFF. The CDR3 DNA follows: TGCGCCAGCAGTGAGTCCACTAGCCGCGAGCAGTTCTTC. V usage is TRBV10-1 and J usage is TRBJ2-1; a possible D gene is TRBD2 (6 bases). Germline CDR1 is WNHNN and CDR2 is SYGVQD (reference sequence). The V gene lost 0 bases and the J gene lost 10 bases, with 10 bases spanning the gap. The CDR3 spans 13 residues.

The CDR3 DNA reads as TGCGCCAGCAGCCAAGGTAGACAGGGTGGGAGAAACACCATATATTTT. This sequence encodes CASSQGRQGGRNTIYF. The chain employs TRBV4-1 and TRBJ1-3; TRBD1 aligns across 7 bases. Losses at the gene ends were 1 base for V and 5 bases for J; bases not matched to a gene: 8. Germline-derived CDR1 and CDR2 are MGHRA and YSYEKL. This CDR3 is built from 16 residues.

V is TRBV7-2 and J is TRBJ2-5, with 13 bases aligning to TRBD2. The length of the CDR3 is 19 residues. Germline CDR1 reads SGHTA; CDR2 reads FQGNSA. Trimming cost V 2 bases and J 3 bases; bases outside gene matches: 12. The CDR3 loop is CASSLRGLAGRSRKETQYF. In nucleotides, the CDR3 is TGTGCCAGCAGCTTAAGGGGACTAGCGGGAAGAAGTCGAAAAGAGACCCAGTACTTC.

The chain couples TRBV18 to TRBJ1-1; tentatively, D is TRBD1 (6 bases). CDR3 length: 17 residues. Germline CDR1 and CDR2: KGHSH and LQKENI. V was clipped by 2 bases and J by 4 bases, with 20 bases between them. CDR3 in amino acids: CASSPGGAQRGLTEAFF. Written as DNA, the CDR3 is TGTGCCAGCTCACCAGGGGGGGCCCAACGGGGGCTCACTGAAGCTTTCTTT.

The chain uses TRBV5-4 and TRBJ2-1; no clear D gene. The CDR3 contains 14 residues. The V end was cut by 2 bases, the J end by 3 bases, with 9 bases between. Per germline, CDR1 SGHNT and CDR2 YYREEE (reference sequence). CDR3 region: CASSFLQSYNEQFF. CDR3 nucleotides: TGTGCCAGCAGCTTCCTCCAGAGCTACAATGAGCAGTTCTTC.

This clone has a single count. The J gene is TRBJ2-7, the V gene TRBV9, with 14 bases lining up with TRBD2. Germline-derived CDR1 and CDR2 are SGDLS and YYNGEE. Unmatched junction bases numbered 7, after V lost 3 bases and J lost 2 bases. The CDR3 covers 17 residues. CDR3 sequence (DNA): TGTGCCAGCAGCGCGGGACTAGCGGGAGCGGATGCCTACGAGCAGTACTTC. Translation: CASSAGLAGADAYEQYF.

V and J are TRBV2 and TRBJ2-7; TRBD1 is a possible D gene (6 bases). Looked up from germline, CDR1 is SNHLY and CDR2 is FYNNEI. This CDR3 has 13 amino acids. Trimming left V 6 bases short and J 3 bases short, with 12 bases between. DNA of the CDR3: TGTGCCAGCAGGGGGGACACCCTCTACGAGCAGTACTTC. It is translated as CASRGDTLYEQYF.

The V call is TRBV7-9, the J call TRBJ2-5; 10 nucleotides line up with TRBD1. This CDR3 has 15 residues. Trimming cost V 5 bases and J 0 bases; bases outside gene matches: 3. CDR1 is SEHNR, CDR2 FQNEAQ, per germline (reference sequence). CDR3 DNA sequence: TGTGCCAGCAGCCCCGGGACAGGGGACCAAGAGACCCAGTACTTC. Translating it yields CASSPGTGDQETQYF.

This clone is a singleton in its sample. The chain uses TRBV18 and TRBJ2-3, with 7 nucleotides matching TRBD2. The trim removed 3 bases at V and 8 bases at J, leaving 8 bases unmatched. The CDR3 covers 14 residues. CDR1 is KGHSH and CDR2 is LQKENI in the germline V gene. CDR3 protein: CASSPLGGSGTQYF. The CDR3 bases are TGTGCCAGCTCACCCCTGGGAGGGTCGGGTACGCAGTATTTT. Together with reference TRBV18 and TRBJ2-3, the CDR3 gives the full variable domain: NAGVMQNPRHLVRRRGQEARLRCSPMKGHSHVYWYRQLPEEGLKFMVYLQKENIIDESGMPKERFSAEFPKEGPSILRIQQVVRGDSAAYFCASSPLGGSGTQYFGPGTRLTVL.

V gene TRBV28 combines with J gene TRBJ2-1; TRBD2 matches 10 bases. Germline V gene sequence: CDR1 MDHEN, CDR2 SYDVKM. Germline trimming cut 3 bases from V and 5 bases from J; bases unmatched to any gene: 4. This CDR3 region has 15 residues. The DNA of the CDR3 is TGTGCCAGCAGTTTTTTCCTAGCGGGAGACAATGAGCAGTTCTTC. It encodes CASSFFLAGDNEQFF.

The chain has TRBV6-5 and TRBJ2-5; D assignment may be TRBD1 or TRBD2 (5 bases each). CDR3 length equals 15 residues. CDR1 is MNHEY, CDR2 SVGAGI, per germline. Trimming took 6 bases from V and 7 from J, leaving 21 bases between them. CDR3 DNA sequence: TGTGCCAGCAGCCGTCCCGGGACGGCCCGGGGGACCCAGTACTTC. Its translation is CASSRPGTARGTQYF.

The V and J genes are TRBV7-2 and TRBJ2-7; unclear D gene. Germline V CDR1 and CDR2: SGHTA, FQGNSA. This CDR3 is 14 amino acids long. Trimming left V 1 base short and J 4 bases short, with 11 bases between. The CDR3 loop is CASSLGALIYEQYF. The CDR3 DNA sequence: TGTGCCAGCAGCTTAGGGGCACTGATTTACGAGCAGTACTTC.

In nucleotides, the CDR3 is TGTGCCAGCAGCTTAGGGGCCGGGGGAAACAATGAGCAGTTCTTC. This gives the protein CASSLGAGGNNEQFF. This rearrangement joins TRBV7-9 to TRBJ2-1; TRBD2 is a possible D gene (6 bases). This CDR3 has 15 amino acids. Germline V CDR1 and CDR2: SEHNR, FQNEAQ (reference sequence). Trimming removed 1 base at V and 5 bases at J, with 12 bases between.

The rearrangement uses TRBV7-2 and TRBJ1-1; 7 nucleotides align to TRBD1. The CDR3 extends over 15 amino acids. The V and J ends lost 6 bases and 1 base, in that order; junction bases with no gene match: 8. Germline assignment: CDR1 SGHTA and CDR2 FQGNSA. The CDR3 here is CASSSRGASNTEAFF. CDR3 nucleotides: TGTGCCAGCAGTTCCAGGGGGGCGTCGAACACTGAAGCTTTCTTT.

The gene calls are TRBV6-5 and TRBJ2-2; the match to TRBD2 covers 10 bases. The V segment lost 2 bases and the J segment 6 bases; nucleotides outside the gene matches: 6. The CDR3 has 16 residues. Germline-derived CDR1 and CDR2 are MNHEY and SVGAGI. CDR3 sequence (DNA): TGTGCCAGCAGTTACCTAAGCGGGAGGGGGTCCGGGGAGCTGTTTTTT. It encodes CASSYLSGRGSGELFF.

This rearrangement joins TRBV6-4 to TRBJ2-3; TRBD1 matches 9 bases. Germline CDR1 is MRHNA and CDR2 is SNTAGT. The CDR3 loop spans 14 amino acids. V dropped 3 bases and J dropped 4; count of bases not matched to a gene: 2. The CDR3, as DNA: TGTGCCAGCAGTGAGGGACAGGGCGCAGATACGCAGTATTTT. Its protein product is CASSEGQGADTQYF.